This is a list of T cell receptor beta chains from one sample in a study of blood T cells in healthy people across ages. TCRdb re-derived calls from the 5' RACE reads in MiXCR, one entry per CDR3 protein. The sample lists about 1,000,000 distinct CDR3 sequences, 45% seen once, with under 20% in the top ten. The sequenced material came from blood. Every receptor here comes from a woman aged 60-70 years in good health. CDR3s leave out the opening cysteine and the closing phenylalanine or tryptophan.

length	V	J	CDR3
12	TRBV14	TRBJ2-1	ASSQRGTYNEQF
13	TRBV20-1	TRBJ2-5	SASRTRGSQETQY
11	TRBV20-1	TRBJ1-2	SARWGSIYGYT
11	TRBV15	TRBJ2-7	ATSIGTGDEQY
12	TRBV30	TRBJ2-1	AWSAIGLLNEQF
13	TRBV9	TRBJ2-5	ASSVEQGVGETQY
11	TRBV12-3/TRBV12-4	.	ASSLASAHGQY
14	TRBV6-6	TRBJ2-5	ASSLAGGLSGETQY
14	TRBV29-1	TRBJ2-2	SVVTSGRPGSGELF
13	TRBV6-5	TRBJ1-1	ASSRGPARNTEAF
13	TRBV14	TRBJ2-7	ASSQDSGFPYEQY
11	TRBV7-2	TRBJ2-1	ASSREGAGERF
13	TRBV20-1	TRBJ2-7	SATGTGDDLSEQY
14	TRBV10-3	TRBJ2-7	ATQGLAGGRTYEQY
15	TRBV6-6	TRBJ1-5	ASSYSKQGTRNQPQH
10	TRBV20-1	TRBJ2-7	SARSGTYEQY
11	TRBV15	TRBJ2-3	ATGTTSIGEQY
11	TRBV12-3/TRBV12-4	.	ASSRDPGRTQY
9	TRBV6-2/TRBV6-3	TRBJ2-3	ASETADTQY
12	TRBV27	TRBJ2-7	ASGREGDPYEQY
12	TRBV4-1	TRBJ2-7	ASSHRGQGYEQY
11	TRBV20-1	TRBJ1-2	SADGRNNYGYT
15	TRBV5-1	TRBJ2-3	ASSSGLAGASTDTQY
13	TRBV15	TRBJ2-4	ATNRVEGATVVQY
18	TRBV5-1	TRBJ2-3	ASSLRTGARSITGGDTQY
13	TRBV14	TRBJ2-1	ASSQRQGANNEQF
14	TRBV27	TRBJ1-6	ASSITGDRYNSPLH
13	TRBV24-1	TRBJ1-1	ATSDPTGANTEAF
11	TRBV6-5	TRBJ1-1	ASSRAGTPEAF
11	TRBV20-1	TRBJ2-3	SAAPGGPDTQY
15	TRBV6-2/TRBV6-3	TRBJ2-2	ASSSPTSATNTGELF
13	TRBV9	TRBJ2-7	ASSARPSASYEQY
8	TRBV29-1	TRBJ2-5	SVDDKPQY
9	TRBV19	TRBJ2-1	ASLPGSEQF
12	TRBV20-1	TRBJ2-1	SARDRQSYNEQF
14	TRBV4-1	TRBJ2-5	ASSRGMGLREETQY